The 27 T cell receptor beta chains below come from one sample, sequenced in a study of shared clonotypes between healthy human individuals. Using immunoSEQ multiplex PCR, the repertoire was profiled, and TCRdb retains in-frame clones only, with some absent. Seen here are around 2.1 million clones, 90% to 95% observed once, and the top ten hold under 2%. Naive-designated CD8 cells lacked CD45RO, were positively enriched for CCR7, and omitted terminally differentiated effector memory CD45RA+ cells. The sample comprised naive CD8+ T cells from PBMCs. The source is a man aged 18 to 30 in good health. Some clones in this sample may be carry-over from other donors' samples.

The genes are TRBV27 and TRBJ2-3; the match to TRBD2 covers 9 bases. Per the germline V gene, CDR1 is MNHEY and CDR2 is SMNVEV (reference sequence). V lost 0 bases to trimming and J lost 2 bases; unmatched junction nucleotides: 3. CDR3 size: 16 residues. The chain's CDR3 is CASSLSSGSYTDTQYF. The CDR3 bases are TGTGCCAGCAGTTTATCTAGCGGGAGCTACACAGATACGCAGTATTTT.

The CDR3 protein is CASSARIRDSRDEQFF. Here the CDR3 DNA reads TGTGCCAGCAGTGCCCGAATCCGGGACTCCCGGGATGAGCAGTTCTTC. V usage is TRBV6-4 and J usage is TRBJ2-1; TRBD2 is a possible D gene (6 bases). This CDR3 region has 16 residues. Germline CDR1 reads MRHNA; CDR2 reads SNTAGT. With 4 bases removed from V and 8 bases from J, the gap between germline ends came to 21 bases.

The V gene is TRBV19, the J gene TRBJ2-7, with 9 bases that match TRBD1. Looked up from germline, CDR1 is LNHDA and CDR2 is SQIVND (reference sequence). Trimming at V came to 3 bases and at J to 5 bases, leaving 8 bases not matched to a gene. This CDR3 contains 15 residues. Written as DNA, the CDR3 is TGTGCCAGTAGTATTGGGGGACAGGGCCCCCACGAGCAGTACTTC. It encodes CASSIGGQGPHEQYF.

V and J are TRBV6-5 and TRBJ2-7, with unresolved D. The V gene lost 2 bases and the J gene lost 6 bases, with 11 bases spanning the gap. Germline CDR1 is MNHEY and CDR2 is SVGAGI. This CDR3 is 13 amino acids long. CDR3 sequence reads: CASSYPPSPEQYF. The CDR3 region has the DNA TGTGCCAGCAGTTACCCGCCCTCCCCCGAGCAGTACTTC.

The J gene is TRBJ2-7, the V gene TRBV4-3; 15 nucleotides agree with TRBD2. Per the germline V gene, CDR1 is LGHNA and CDR2 is YSLEER. The CDR3 sequence is 20 residues long. V was clipped by 6 bases and J by 0 bases; unmatched bases: 15. The CDR3 sequence is CASSQTWGTSGRSSSYEQYF. The DNA of the CDR3 is TGCGCCAGCAGTCAAACCTGGGGGACTAGCGGGAGGTCTAGCTCCTACGAGCAGTACTTC.

The chain employs TRBV19 and TRBJ2-1; 9 positions agree with TRBD2. Germline CDR1 and CDR2: LNHDA and SQIVND (reference sequence). Trimming at V came to 5 bases and at J to 5 bases, leaving 4 bases not matched to a gene. This CDR3 spans 14 amino acids. For the CDR3, the DNA is TGTGCCAGTAGTTTTGCGGGAGGGGACAATGAGCAGTTCTTC. Its translation: CASSFAGGDNEQFF.

On this clone itself: In the same sample, other DNA sequences code for this CDR3. V is TRBV28 and J is TRBJ2-7, with a tentative D call TRBD1 (5 bases). The CDR3 totals 14 residues. Trimming removed 2 bases at V and 0 bases at J, with 8 bases between. CDR1 is MDHEN and CDR2 is SYDVKM in the germline V gene. The DNA of the CDR3 is TGTGCCAGCAGTTTAAGGGGCGGCTCCTACGAGCAGTACTTC. Its translation: CASSLRGGSYEQYF.

V and J are TRBV7-2 and TRBJ2-3, with TRBD1 matching 8 bases. The CDR3 is 17 amino acids. Germline assignment: CDR1 SGHTA and CDR2 FQGNSA. J lost 4 bases, V lost 0 bases, and 9 bases had no gene match. CDR3 sequence: CASSLAGPRTGSDTQYF. As DNA, the CDR3 is TGTGCCAGCAGCTTAGCGGGGCCAAGGACAGGGTCAGATACGCAGTATTTT.

The genes are TRBV7-9 and TRBJ2-7, with no clear D. The CDR3 sequence is 11 residues long. V lost 7 bases and J lost 5, with 9 bases in between. Germline CDR1 SEHNR, CDR2 FQNEAQ (reference sequence). In DNA form, the CDR3 reads TGTGCCAGCACCCCTGGACACGAGCAGTACTTC. Translation gives CASTPGHEQYF.

The chain carries TRBV7-9 and TRBJ2-2, with TRBD2 matching over 14 bases. The length of the CDR3 is 18 residues. CDR1 and CDR2 (germline): SEHNR, FQNEAQ (reference sequence). The V gene end was trimmed by 5 bases and the J gene end by 3 bases; junction bases not matched to a gene: 8. CDR3 sequence: CASSGGLAGVGDTGELFF. The CDR3 bases are TGTGCCAGCAGCGGGGGACTAGCGGGAGTCGGGGACACCGGGGAGCTGTTTTTT.

The chain is built from TRBV28 and TRBJ1-1; 7 nucleotides line up with TRBD1. The CDR3 is 13 residues long. J lost 10 bases, V lost 6 bases, and 11 bases had no gene match. CDR1 and CDR2 from the germline V gene are MDHEN and SYDVKM. This chain's CDR3 is CASSPDRSRGAFF. The CDR3 bases are TGTGCCAGCAGCCCGGACAGGTCCCGGGGAGCTTTCTTT.

This clone was observed once. This sample also contains other DNA sequences that code for the same CDR3. The chain employs TRBV29-1 and TRBJ1-2, with D perhaps TRBD1 (5 bases). The CDR3 has 11 amino acids. With 7 bases removed from V and 8 bases from J, the gap between germline ends came to 14 bases. The germline V gene has CDR1 SQVTM and CDR2 ANQGSEA. The CDR3 loop is CSARDRNGYTF. The DNA for the CDR3 is TGCAGCGCACGGGACCGGAACGGCTACACCTTC.

The rearrangement joins TRBV27 to TRBJ2-2, with D uncertain. The CDR3 covers 14 residues. CDR1 MNHEY and CDR2 SMNVEV come from the germline V gene (reference sequence). The V end was cut by 0 bases, the J end by 5 bases, with 7 bases between. The CDR3 sequence is CASSLSLGTGELFF. The CDR3, as DNA: TGTGCCAGCAGTTTATCCCTGGGGACCGGGGAGCTGTTTTTT.

This chain connects TRBV28 to TRBJ1-2, with a possible D match to TRBD1 (6 bases). Germline V lookup: CDR1 MDHEN, CDR2 SYDVKM. The CDR3 consists of 17 residues. Deletions cut 0 bases from V and 7 bases from J, with 21 bases between. CDR3 nucleotide sequence: TGTGCCAGCAGTTTATGGGGGGCTCTTGAGGGAGCGGGTGGCTACACCTTC. It codes for CASSLWGALEGAGGYTF.

The rearrangement uses TRBV21-1 and TRBJ2-3; the table's D call, TRBD2, was not checked against the DNA. TRBV21-1 is a documented pseudogene. The CDR3 runs to 17 residues. The CDR3 here is CASSKRRLAGAPDTQYF. CDR3 nucleotide sequence: TGTGCCAGCAGCAAACGTCGACTAGCGGGAGCTCCAGATACGCAGTATTTT.

This chain uses TRBV6-5 with TRBJ1-4, with D unresolved. V lost 2 bases, J lost 0 bases, and 4 bases lay in between. The CDR3 consists of 14 residues. CDR1 is MNHEY and CDR2 is SVGAGI in the germline V gene. This chain's CDR3 is CASSYIATNEKLFF. For the CDR3, the DNA is TGTGCCAGCAGTTACATTGCAACTAATGAAAAACTGTTTTTT.

This CDR3 is CASSQDPRGRERENTGELFF. Here the CDR3 DNA reads TGTGCCAGCAGCCAAGATCCGAGGGGGCGGGAGAGGGAGAACACCGGGGAGCTGTTTTTT. This chain uses TRBV4-2 with TRBJ2-2; either TRBD1 or TRBD2 may fit D (7 bases each). V lost 0 bases to trimming and J lost 1 base, with 21 bases between them. Germline CDR1 LGHNA, CDR2 YNFKEQ. This CDR3 comprises 20 residues.

This clone was observed a few times. The junction and the germline gene differ at one end; a read error may be behind it. The chain joins TRBV7-9 to TRBJ2-2, with a weak D call TRBD2 (6 bases). Per germline, CDR1 SEHNR and CDR2 FQNEAQ (reference sequence). This CDR3 is built from 11 residues. The CDR3 coding sequence is TGTGCCAGCAGCTACGGACGGGGGATGATTTTT. Protein: CASSYGRGMIF.

The genes are TRBV7-9 and TRBJ1-2; 10 nucleotides match TRBD1. The CDR3 consists of 14 residues. The ends lost 1 base at V and 8 bases at J; junction bases unmatched: 4. Germline V CDR1 and CDR2: SEHNR, FQNEAQ (reference sequence). This CDR3 reads CASSLGTGGPGYTF. In DNA, the CDR3 is TGTGCCAGCAGCTTAGGGACAGGGGGACCAGGCTACACCTTC.

The chain combines TRBV6-5 with TRBJ2-3, with TRBD2 matching over 8 bases. Germline loops: CDR1 MNHEY, CDR2 SVGAGI. V lost 2 bases, J lost 5 bases, and 9 bases stayed unmatched. The CDR3 runs 16 residues. The CDR3 coding sequence is TGTGCCAGCAGTTACCCCAAGCGGGAGAGTGTAGATACGCAGTATTTT. This codes for CASSYPKRESVDTQYF.

A single count supports this clone. The V and J genes are TRBV9 and TRBJ1-4; D gene ambiguous. Germline V lookup: CDR1 SGDLS, CDR2 YYNGEE. Trimming shortened V by 0 bases and J by 6 bases, and 15 bases separated the two germline ends. The CDR3 length is 16 residues. The CDR3 DNA reads TGTGCCAGCAGCGTAGCTACTTGGGCTAAAGATGAAAAACTGTTTTTT. Translation gives CASSVATWAKDEKLFF.

V is TRBV2 and J is TRBJ2-1; D assignment may be TRBD1 or TRBD2 (5 bases each). Germline V gene lookup returns CDR1 SNHLY and CDR2 FYNNEI. The ends were cut back, 6 bases at V and 3 bases at J, with 21 bases in the middle. This CDR3 is 17 amino acids long. The CDR3 reads CASSYPFGGELYNEQFF. CDR3 in DNA: TGTGCCAGCAGCTACCCTTTTGGGGGAGAACTCTACAATGAGCAGTTCTTC. The complete variable domain, with remaining parts taken from reference TRBV2 and TRBJ2-1, reads EPEVTQTPSHQVTQMGQEVILRCVPISNHLYFYWYRQILGQKVEFLVSFYNNEISEKSEIFDDQFSVERPDGSNFTLKIRSTKLEDSAMYFCASSYPFGGELYNEQFFGPGTRLTVL.

CDR3: CASSYGIRNTAYEQYF. The CDR3 nucleotides are TGTGCCAGCAGTTACGGTATTAGGAATACGGCCTACGAGCAGTACTTC. The chain joins TRBV6-5 to TRBJ2-7; D unresolved. The germline gives CDR1 MNHEY, CDR2 SVGAGI. The V end was cut by 2 bases, the J end by 2 bases, with 16 bases between. This CDR3 contains 16 residues.

The chain joins TRBV27 to TRBJ2-7; 7 bases fit TRBD2. Germline CDR1 and CDR2: MNHEY and SMNVEV (reference sequence). V lost 5 bases, J lost 5 bases, and 15 bases stayed unmatched. This CDR3 is built from 16 residues. The CDR3 spells CASSPRAVSGTHEQYF. CDR3 coding DNA: TGTGCCAGCAGTCCCCGGGCAGTAAGCGGGACCCACGAGCAGTACTTC.

This clone has a single count. The chain uses TRBV28 and TRBJ1-3; 7 nucleotides align to TRBD1. CDR1 is MDHEN and CDR2 is SYDVKM in the germline V gene. The V segment lost 6 bases and the J segment 1 base; nucleotides outside the gene matches: 3. The CDR3 is made up of 14 amino acids. CDR3 sequence reads: CASRATGSGNTIYF. CDR3 in DNA: TGTGCCAGCAGGGCGACAGGGTCTGGAAACACCATATATTTT. Complete variable domain (other parts from reference TRBV28 and TRBJ1-3): DVKVTQSSRYLVKRTGEKVFLECVQDMDHENMFWYRQDPGLGLRLIYFSYDVKMKEKGDIPEGYSVSREKKERFSLILESASTNQTSMYLCASRATGSGNTIYFGEGSWLTVV.

The rearrangement uses TRBV5-1 and TRBJ1-2; the match to TRBD1 covers 8 bases. There are 17 residues in the CDR3. Germline CDR1 SGHRS, CDR2 YFSETQ. With 4 bases clipped from V and 0 bases from J, the junction kept 11 bases outside the gene matches. Here the CDR3 reads CASSQTPQGGANYGYTF. CDR3 DNA: TGCGCCAGCAGCCAAACCCCACAGGGGGGAGCTAACTATGGCTACACCTTC.

V gene TRBV7-8 combines with J gene TRBJ2-1, with D possibly matching TRBD2 (5 bases). The germline gives CDR1 SGHVS, CDR2 FQNEAQ. This CDR3 comprises 17 residues. Trimming removed 5 bases at V and 6 bases at J, with 23 bases between. Here the CDR3 reads CASSKFLEGPLGNEQFF. Here the CDR3 DNA reads TGTGCCAGCAGCAAATTCCTTGAGGGTCCTCTTGGCAATGAGCAGTTCTTC.